This T cell receptor (beta chain) appears in the sequencing data of a study of OX40 agonist ivuxolimab in advanced cancers. Across the study: Cohort: more than 75% men, mean age approximately 60, aged roughly 23 to 79. General study points: At 0.1-3.0 mg/kg, partial responders had clonal expansion among the lowest observed.

Comments on this clone: Its antigen is not identified.

TCRdb's copy holds only in-frame clones and misses some; the assay was immunoSEQ multiplex PCR. The sample lists about 73,000 clones, 90% occurring once. This CDR3 comprises 13 residues. Germline V gene sequence: CDR1 LNHDA, CDR2 SQIVND (reference sequence). Trimming removed 4 bases at V and 5 bases at J, with 11 bases between. The TCR sequence derives from an adult with an advanced solid tumor such as melanoma, head and neck, liver or kidney cancer. This chain links TRBV19 with TRBJ2-5; D gene uncertain. The sequences come from CD4+ or CD8+ T cells sorted from blood, collected in a trial of the OX40 agonist ivuxolimab. CDR3 nucleotide sequence: TGTGCCAGTAGTACCCTCGCGGCGGAGACCCAGTACTTC. Encoded protein: CASSTLAAETQYF.